These 28 T cell receptor beta chains originate from one sample sequenced in a study of T cell repertoires in cytomegalovirus infection (dated 2019 in TCRdb). Sequencing used an Illumina HiSeq 1500. Clones were called with MiXCR by TCRdb after fastp trimmed the public reads at Q25, and only in-frame beta chains were retained. Identical CDR3 protein sequences are pooled into one entry, listed with their most common genes and DNA. This sample gives approximately 120,000 distinct CDR3 sequences in total; around 30% of them show up just once. The top ten hold roughly 77% of the sample. According to the study, the label for this sample's treatment or condition signals: in vitro stimulation with specific CMV peptide epitopes to enrich CMV-specific T cells. What these receptors recognize is not known. The sequenced sample was CD8+ T cells from cultured PBMCs, obtained from culture after CMV antigen stimulation. The source is a human donor in good health (CMV status not recorded). Some clones in this sample may be carry-over from other donors' samples.

This clonotype appeared many times. The rearrangement joins TRBV7-7 to TRBJ1-2; D is undetermined. CDR1 is SSHAT and CDR2 is FNYEAQ in the germline V gene (reference sequence). The CDR3 consists of 14 residues. With 5 bases removed from V and 1 base from J, the gap between germline ends came to 11 bases. CDR3 DNA sequence: TGTGCCAGCAGCATCGGACGGATTAACTATGGCTACACCTTC. This encodes CASSIGRINYGYTF.

J is TRBJ2-1 and V is TRBV20-1; TRBD2 agrees at 12 bases. Germline V gives CDR1 DFQATT, CDR2 SNEGSKA (reference sequence). The CDR3 extends over 16 amino acids. V shed 0 bases, J shed 6 bases, and the junction held 6 bases outside the gene matches. The CDR3 DNA reads as TGCAGTGCTAGAGACACACTAGCGGGGGGTTTCAATGAGCAGTTCTTC. This codes for CSARDTLAGGFNEQFF.

V usage is TRBV12-3 or TRBV12-4 and J usage is TRBJ1-1; D ambiguous. The CDR3 length is 15 residues. Trimming left V 2 bases short and J 1 base short, with 11 bases between. The DNA for the CDR3 is TGTGCCAGCAGTTTAAATAAGGTTAAGAACACTGAAGCTTTCTTT. Translation gives CASSLNKVKNTEAFF.

This clonotype was picked up a small number of times. The V call is TRBV12-3 or TRBV12-4, the J call TRBJ1-4, with 7 bases identical to TRBD1. This CDR3 contains 13 residues. Trimming removed 5 bases from V and 8 bases from J; junction bases left unmatched: 5. CDR3 region: CASSPTGVEKLFF. CDR3 DNA sequence: TGTGCCAGCAGTCCCACAGGGGTGGAAAAACTGTTTTTT.

This clonotype was seen repeatedly, ten times or more. The rearrangement joins TRBV7-3 to TRBJ1-5; the D gene is possibly TRBD1 (5 bases). This CDR3 contains 16 residues. The V end was cut by 10 bases, the J end by 0 bases, with 19 bases between. Per germline, CDR1 SGHTA and CDR2 FQGTGA. The CDR3 protein is CAKQTVDSYSNQPQHF. Written as DNA, the CDR3 is TGTGCCAAACAGACGGTAGACAGCTATAGCAATCAGCCCCAGCATTTT.

A few counts support this clonotype. The chain carries TRBV28 and TRBJ2-2; D is undetermined. The CDR3 contains 14 residues. V was trimmed by 5 bases and J by 1 base, leaving 8 bases between them. Per the germline V gene, CDR1 is MDHEN and CDR2 is SYDVKM. CDR3 DNA sequence: TGTGCCAGCAGTCCAATAAAGAACACCGGGGAGCTGTTTTTT. It specifies CASSPIKNTGELFF.

V usage is TRBV12-3 or TRBV12-4 and J usage is TRBJ2-7, with D unresolved. V was shortened by 2 bases and J by 1 base, with 6 bases between the two germline ends. The CDR3 length is 13 residues. The CDR3 DNA follows: TGTGCCAGCAGTTTATACAGTTCCTACGAGCAGTACTTC. Protein: CASSLYSSYEQYF.

This clonotype was counted once. This chain uses TRBV30 with TRBJ2-1; 7 nucleotides line up with TRBD1. The V gene's germline CDR1 is GTSNPN and CDR2 SVGIG (reference sequence). After removal of 1 base from V and 0 bases from J, the junction contained 0 bases not matched to a gene. The CDR3 loop spans 14 amino acids. The CDR3 reads CAWSGQGSYNEQFF. The CDR3 DNA sequence: TGTGCCTGGAGTGGACAGGGCTCCTACAATGAGCAGTTCTTC.

The CDR3, as DNA: TGTGCCAGCAGTCCTGGACAGGGGGACTACAATGAGCAGTTCTTC. It encodes CASSPGQGDYNEQFF. The chain has TRBV27 and TRBJ2-1, with 10 bases matching TRBD1. Germline loops: CDR1 MNHEY, CDR2 SMNVEV (reference sequence). The CDR3 loop spans 15 amino acids. V trimming: 5 bases; J trimming: 3 bases; junction bases outside the gene matches: 4.

The chain recombines TRBV27 with TRBJ2-7, with 7 bases identical to TRBD1. Germline assignment: CDR1 MNHEY and CDR2 SMNVEV (reference sequence). The CDR3 has 14 residues. V gave up 6 bases and J gave up 2 bases; unmatched junction bases: 7. The DNA for the CDR3 is TGTGCCAGCAGCCTAGGGACAGCTACCTACGAGCAGTACTTC. It specifies CASSLGTATYEQYF.

This clonotype occurred a few times. Here the CDR3 DNA reads TGCGCCAGCAGCTTCGGGGCAGCGGGACTAGCCAAAAACATTCAGTACTTC. This translates into CASSFGAAGLAKNIQYF. This chain uses TRBV5-1 with TRBJ2-4, with 7 bases fitting TRBD2. The J segment lost 0 bases and the V segment lost 2 bases, leaving 8 bases of the junction unmatched. This CDR3 comprises 17 residues. The germline V gene has CDR1 SGHRS and CDR2 YFSETQ.

This clonotype was detected many times. This chain connects TRBV7-2 to TRBJ2-5, with D perhaps matching TRBD2 (5 bases). From germline, CDR1 is SGHTA and CDR2 FQGNSA. V was trimmed by 6 bases and J by 7 bases, leaving 6 bases between them. This CDR3 has 10 amino acids. The CDR3 DNA sequence: TGTGCCAGCAGTGAGGGGACCCAGTACTTC. Translating it yields CASSEGTQYF. The whole variable domain, remainder taken from reference TRBV7-2 and TRBJ2-5, is GAGVSQSPSNKVTEKGKDVELRCDPISGHTALYWYRQSLGQGLEFLIYFQGNSAPDKSGLPSDRFSAERTGGSVSTLTIQRTQQEDSAVYLCASSEGTQYFGPGTRLLVL.

This chain connects TRBV5-6 to TRBJ2-1; TRBD2 matches at 8 bases. The CDR3 is 16 residues long. Germline CDR1 is SGHDT and CDR2 is YYEEEE. The J segment lost 7 bases and the V segment lost 1 base, leaving 10 bases of the junction unmatched. The CDR3, as DNA: TGTGCCAGCAGCTTGTGGAGCGGGGGCTGGAGGAATGAGCAGTTCTTC. Translation: CASSLWSGGWRNEQFF.

This chain joins TRBV28 and TRBJ2-1; tentatively, D is TRBD2 (5 bases). V lost 3 bases, J lost 8 bases, and 11 bases lay in between. In germline, CDR1 is MDHEN, CDR2 SYDVKM. This CDR3 contains 13 residues. The CDR3 nucleotides read TGTGCCAGCAGTTTGCATTTGCGGGATGAGCAGTTCTTC. Residues: CASSLHLRDEQFF.

Of note for this clonotype: A much more abundant neighbour one base away suggests this may be a read error. The rearrangement joins TRBV6-4 to TRBJ1-5; TRBD1 matches at 7 bases. CDR1 and CDR2 (germline): MRHNA, SNTAGT. This CDR3 has 15 residues. In DNA, the CDR3 is TGTGCCAGCAGTGAGAACAGGGGTGGGGATCAGTCCCAGCATTTT. It yields the protein CASSENRGGDQSQHF.

This clonotype was counted between two and nine times. The chain has TRBV5-4 and TRBJ2-3, with TRBD2 as a possible D gene (6 bases). The CDR3 spans 17 residues. The V end was cut by 4 bases, the J end by 11 bases, with 29 bases between. Germline V gene sequence: CDR1 SGHNT, CDR2 YYREEE (reference sequence). The CDR3 DNA reads as TGTGCCAGCAGCCCGGGGACCGCGGGGAGGCCGGGCCGGCGGCAGTATTTT. Amino acids: CASSPGTAGRPGRRQYF.

The V gene is TRBV12-3 or TRBV12-4, the J gene TRBJ2-1; TRBD1 or TRBD2 may be the D gene (6 bases each). The CDR3 length is 15 residues. V was clipped by 6 bases and J by 4 bases, with 16 bases between them. This CDR3 reads CASREGGSKYNEQFF. CDR3 sequence (DNA): TGTGCCAGCAGGGAAGGGGGGTCTAAGTACAATGAGCAGTTCTTC.

This clonotype has a handful of counts. The chain has TRBV10-3 and TRBJ2-3, with 12 bases fitting TRBD2. The CDR3 covers 17 residues. The J segment lost 3 bases and the V segment lost 5 bases, leaving 9 bases of the junction unmatched. Per the germline V gene, CDR1 is ENHRY and CDR2 is SYGVKD. CDR3 coding DNA: TGTGCCATCAGTTGGCTAGCGGGGGGGCCTGGGACAGATACGCAGTATTTT. It translates to CAISWLAGGPGTDTQYF.

This clonotype was observed a handful of times. This chain joins TRBV6-2 or TRBV6-3 and TRBJ1-3, with D hard to call. Germline V gene data show CDR1 as MNHEY and CDR2 as SVGEGT. CDR3 length equals 12 residues. V was pared by 9 bases and J by 0 bases, with 6 bases between. The CDR3 DNA reads as TGTGCCAGTTCTACCTCTGGAAACACCATATATTTT. Translating it yields CASSTSGNTIYF.

The genes are TRBV28 and TRBJ2-2; tentative D call: TRBD2 (7 bases). V lost 1 base and J lost 5, with 11 bases in between. From germline, CDR1 is MDHEN and CDR2 SYDVKM. The CDR3 has 15 residues. In DNA, the CDR3 is TGTGCCAGCAGTTTATTCGCGGGGGCAACCGGGGAGCTGTTTTTT. Its translation is CASSLFAGATGELFF. Full variable domain (missing parts from reference TRBV28 and TRBJ2-2): DVKVTQSSRYLVKRTGEKVFLECVQDMDHENMFWYRQDPGLGLRLIYFSYDVKMKEKGDIPEGYSVSREKKERFSLILESASTNQTSMYLCASSLFAGATGELFFGEGSRLTVL.

The gene calls are TRBV5-4 and TRBJ2-2; D might be TRBD1 or TRBD2, each matching 6 bases. This CDR3 is 15 amino acids long. Germline V gene sequence: CDR1 SGHNT, CDR2 YYREEE (reference sequence). Trimming pared 3 bases from V and 6 bases from J, leaving 15 bases between. CDR3 DNA sequence: TGTGCCAGCAGCTACGAGGGGGGCGGCTCCGGGGAGCTGTTTTTT. It specifies CASSYEGGGSGELFF.

This clonotype came up a few times. The V gene is TRBV7-3, the J gene TRBJ1-1; unclear D gene. The CDR3 is 14 amino acids. CDR1 is SGHTA and CDR2 is FQGTGA in the germline V gene. V lost 2 bases, J lost 6 bases, and 13 bases lay in between. In nucleotides, the CDR3 is TGTGCCAGCAGCTTAGGTTTTGAGAGTTCTGAAGCTTTCTTT. Translation gives CASSLGFESSEAFF.

The V and J genes are TRBV5-5 and TRBJ2-1; D remains unclear. Germline V CDR1 and CDR2: SGHKS, YYEKEE (reference sequence). The V end lost 4 bases, the J end lost 2 bases, and 7 bases lay between the germline ends. CDR3 length: 13 amino acids. CDR3 sequence: CASSLPPYNEQFF. CDR3 nucleotide sequence: TGTGCCAGCAGCCTCCCCCCCTACAATGAGCAGTTCTTC.

A few counts support this clonotype. This chain joins TRBV20-1 and TRBJ1-1; D gene unclear. Germline CDR1 DFQATT, CDR2 SNEGSKA (reference sequence). The V end was cut by 1 base, the J end by 5 bases, with 14 bases between. This CDR3 region has 14 residues. The CDR3 loop reads CSARGMDDGTEAFF. The CDR3 region has the DNA TGCAGTGCTAGAGGAATGGATGATGGGACTGAAGCTTTCTTT.

This clonotype has more than one count but fewer than ten. The J gene is TRBJ1-3, the V gene TRBV12-3 or TRBV12-4; TRBD1 is a possible D gene (6 bases). This CDR3 is built from 15 residues. The V end lost 0 bases, the J end lost 4 bases, and 10 bases lay between the germline ends. CDR3 sequence: CASSLAWGPGNTIYF. CDR3 DNA sequence: TGTGCCAGCAGTTTAGCGTGGGGGCCCGGAAACACCATATATTTT.

This clonotype was recorded many times. The chain recombines TRBV27 with TRBJ2-3; no clear D gene. Per germline, CDR1 MNHEY and CDR2 SMNVEV (reference sequence). V was shortened by 0 bases and J by 6 bases, with 7 bases between the two germline ends. The CDR3 spans 13 residues. CDR3 sequence: CASSLSNYDTQYF. DNA of the CDR3: TGTGCCAGCAGTTTATCGAACTACGATACGCAGTATTTT.

This chain links TRBV4-1 with TRBJ1-1, with 7 bases that match TRBD1. The CDR3 covers 15 residues. Germline CDR1 is MGHRA and CDR2 is YSYEKL. Trimming took 4 bases from V and 0 from J; bases not matched to a gene: 5. The CDR3 coding sequence is TGCGCCAGCAGCCCGGGACAGTTCATGAACACTGAAGCTTTCTTT. It encodes CASSPGQFMNTEAFF.

V and J are TRBV19 and TRBJ2-1; TRBD2 matches at 7 bases. Trimming at V came to 5 bases and at J to 6 bases, leaving 4 bases not matched to a gene. CDR3 size: 13 residues. CDR1 and CDR2 (germline): LNHDA, SQIVND (reference sequence). The CDR3 here is CASSASGVNEQFF. In DNA, the CDR3 is TGTGCCAGTAGTGCGAGCGGGGTCAATGAGCAGTTCTTC.